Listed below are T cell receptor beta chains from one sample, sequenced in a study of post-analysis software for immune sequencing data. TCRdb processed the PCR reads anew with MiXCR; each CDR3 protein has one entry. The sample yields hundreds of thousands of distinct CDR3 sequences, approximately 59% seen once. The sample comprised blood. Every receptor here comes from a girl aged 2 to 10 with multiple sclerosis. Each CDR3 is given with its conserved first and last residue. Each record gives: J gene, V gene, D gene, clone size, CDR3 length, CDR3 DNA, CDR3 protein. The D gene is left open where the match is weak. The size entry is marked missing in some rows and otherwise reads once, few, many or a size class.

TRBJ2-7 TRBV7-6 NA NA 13 TGTGCCAGCAGCTTGACTGACTACAATGAGCAGTACTTC CASSLTDYNEQYF
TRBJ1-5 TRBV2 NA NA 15 TGTGCCAGCAGTGAAGAAGGGGGTTCCAGGGCGCCCCAGCATTTT CASSEEGGSRAPQHF
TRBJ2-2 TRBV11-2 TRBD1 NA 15 TGTGCCGGCAGCTTAGGGACAGGGAACACCGGGGAGCTGTTTTTT CAGSLGTGNTGELFF
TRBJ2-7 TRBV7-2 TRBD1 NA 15 TGTGCCAGCAGCCCAAACCAGGGGGTTTCCTACGAGCAGTACTTC CASSPNQGVSYEQYF
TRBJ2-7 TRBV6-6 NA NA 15 TGTGCCAGCAGTTACTCGGACTCCTACACCTACGAGCAGTACTTC CASSYSDSYTYEQYF
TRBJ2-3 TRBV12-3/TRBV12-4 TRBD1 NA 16 TGTGCCAGCAGGGCCCGGGGCACAGGGGGACCAGATACGCAGTATTTT CASRARGTGGPDTQYF
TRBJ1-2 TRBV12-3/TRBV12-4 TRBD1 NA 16 TGTGCCAGCAGTTTAGCGGTCACGACAGGGAACTATGGCTACACCTTC CASSLAVTTGNYGYTF
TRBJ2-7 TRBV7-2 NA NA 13 TGTGCCAGCAGCTTAGTACCTGACAATGAGCAGTACTTC CASSLVPDNEQYF
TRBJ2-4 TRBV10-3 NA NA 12 TGTGCCACCGGGGCAAACGAAAACATTCAGTACTTC CATGANENIQYF
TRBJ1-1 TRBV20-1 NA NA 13 TGCAGTGCTAGGGAGACAGTGAACACTGAAGCTTTCTTT CSARETVNTEAFF
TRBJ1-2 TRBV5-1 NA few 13 TGCGCCAGCAGCTCCGGACTCAGGATTGGCTACACCTTC CASSSGLRIGYTF
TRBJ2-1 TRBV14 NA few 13 TGTGCCAGCAGCCAAAATCTAGGCCATGAGCAGTTCTTC CASSQNLGHEQFF
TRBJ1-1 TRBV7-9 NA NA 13 TGTGCCAGCAGCCTGAATACAGAGGCTGAAGCTTTCTTT CASSLNTEAEAFF
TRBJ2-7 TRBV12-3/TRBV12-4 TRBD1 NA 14 TGTGCCAGCAGTTTCGACAGGGGCTCCTACGAGCAGTACTTC CASSFDRGSYEQYF
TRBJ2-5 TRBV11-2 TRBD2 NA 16 TGTGCCAGCAGCGTCGGACTAGCGGGCTACCAAGAGACCCAGTACTTC CASSVGLAGYQETQYF
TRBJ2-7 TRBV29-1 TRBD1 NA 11 TGCAGCGTTCGACAGGGTTCCGAGCAGTACTTC CSVRQGSEQYF
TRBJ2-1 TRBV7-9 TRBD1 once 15 TGTGCCAGCAGATTGACAGGGGTCTCCTACAATGAGCAGTTCTTC CASRLTGVSYNEQFF
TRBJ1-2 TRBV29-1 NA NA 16 TGCAGCGTAGAAGAACCGGGTACCCTAATTAACTATGGCTACACCTTC CSVEEPGTLINYGYTF
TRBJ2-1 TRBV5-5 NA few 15 TGTGCCAGCAGCTTAGGGGGGTGGCAGAACAATGAGCAGTTCTTC CASSLGGWQNNEQFF
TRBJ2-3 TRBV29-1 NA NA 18 TGCAGCGTCTTTACAGGGATCGGGCTAGTCGTTAGCACAGATACGCAGTATTTT CSVFTGIGLVVSTDTQYF
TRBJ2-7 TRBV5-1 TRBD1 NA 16 TGCGCCAGCAGCCCCTCGGGGGACAGGGCCACCTACGAGCAGTACTTC CASSPSGDRATYEQYF
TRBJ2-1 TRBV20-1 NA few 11 TGCAGTGCTAGACGATACAATGAGCAGTTCTTC CSARRYNEQFF
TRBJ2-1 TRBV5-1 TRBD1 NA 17 TGCGCCAGCAGCTTACCGCCCCTCCGGGACAGGGGCAATGAGCAGTTTTTC CASSLPPLRDRGNEQFF
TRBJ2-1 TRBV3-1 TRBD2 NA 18 TGTGCCAGCAGCCAAGAAGAAAAGGGCGGGAGGAGGGTAAATGAGCAGTTCTTC CASSQEEKGGRRVNEQFF
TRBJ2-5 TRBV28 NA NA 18 TGTGCCAGCAGTTTGACGACCCCTGGCGGGGGCTACCAAGAGACCCAGTACTTC CASSLTTPGGGYQETQYF
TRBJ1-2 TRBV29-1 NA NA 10 TGCAGCGCTACAGGCAATGGCTACACCTTC CSATGNGYTF
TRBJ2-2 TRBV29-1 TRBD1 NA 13 TGCAGCGCTGAGGGGGCGCGCACCGGGGAGCTGTTTTTT CSAEGARTGELFF
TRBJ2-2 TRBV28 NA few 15 TGTGCCAGCAGTTTAGGCGGGGCGAACACCGGGGAGCTGTTTTTT CASSLGGANTGELFF
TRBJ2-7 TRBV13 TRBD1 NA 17 TGTGCCAGCAGCTTTTACTTACTGGGGGACAGATCCTACGAGCAGTACTTC CASSFYLLGDRSYEQYF
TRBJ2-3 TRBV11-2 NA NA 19 TGTGCCAGCAGCCCTTCTTCACCGGGACCGCCACCTGGCAGGGGTACGCAGTATTTT CASSPSSPGPPPGRGTQYF
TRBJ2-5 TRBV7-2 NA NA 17 TGTGCCAGCAGCTTAGGGCTCCGGGACTCCAGTGCGGAGACCCAGTACTTC CASSLGLRDSSAETQYF
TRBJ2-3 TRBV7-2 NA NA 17 TGTGCCAGCAGCTTCGCCGGGGGCGCAGGAAGCACAGATACGCAGTATTTT CASSFAGGAGSTDTQYF
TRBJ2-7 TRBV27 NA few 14 TGTGCCAGCAGTTTTCGTGGTCAGCCTTACGAGCAGTACTTC CASSFRGQPYEQYF
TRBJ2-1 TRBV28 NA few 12 TGTGCCAGCAGCTCGGGTCTGGGGGAGCAGTTCTTC CASSSGLGEQFF
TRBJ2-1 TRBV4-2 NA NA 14 TGTGCCAGCAGCCCCCCTCTAGAGGGGAATGAGCAGTTCTTC CASSPPLEGNEQFF
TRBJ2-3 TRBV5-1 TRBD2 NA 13 TGCGCCAGCGGGACTAGCCTCACAGATACGCAGTATTTT CASGTSLTDTQYF
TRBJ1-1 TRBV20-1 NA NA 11 TGCAGTGTGAGTCAGGCGATAGAAGCTTTCTTT CSVSQAIEAFF
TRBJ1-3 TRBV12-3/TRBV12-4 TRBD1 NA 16 TGTGCCAGCAGTCGCCTGGACAGGGCCTCTGGAAACACCATATATTTT CASSRLDRASGNTIYF
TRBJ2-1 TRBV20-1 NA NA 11 TGCAGTGCTAGCTCGCCGAATGAGCAGTTCTTC CSASSPNEQFF
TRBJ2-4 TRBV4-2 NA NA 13 TGTGCCAGCAGCCAAGATAAGGGAAACATTCAGTACTTC CASSQDKGNIQYF
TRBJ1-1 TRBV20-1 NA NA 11 TGCAGGGCTAGTAGAAGCGGTGAGGCTTTCTTT CRASRSGEAFF
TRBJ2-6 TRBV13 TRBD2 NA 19 TGTGCCAGCAGCGAAGGGACTAGCGGGGATAGCTCTGGGGCCAACGTCCTGACTTTC CASSEGTSGDSSGANVLTF
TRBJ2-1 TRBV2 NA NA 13 TGTGCCAGCAGTGATCTGGGGGTGAATGAGCAGTTCTTC CASSDLGVNEQFF
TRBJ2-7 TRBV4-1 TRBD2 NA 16 TGCGCCAGCAGCCAGCCAAGCCTAGCGGGAGGCTACGAGCAGTACTTC CASSQPSLAGGYEQYF
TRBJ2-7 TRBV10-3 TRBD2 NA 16 TGTGCCATCACGAAAGGTGATAGCGGGAGTCTTAGGGAGCAGTACTTC CAITKGDSGSLREQYF
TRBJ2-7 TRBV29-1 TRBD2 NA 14 TGCAGCGTTGAAACTAGCGGGACCCCCTACGAGCAGTACTTC CSVETSGTPYEQYF
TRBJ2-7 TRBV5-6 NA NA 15 TGTGCCAGCAGCGATTTTCAGCGTATGGGCTACGAGCAGTACTTC CASSDFQRMGYEQYF
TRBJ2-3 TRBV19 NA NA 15 TGTGCCAGTACCGCCGGGGGGCCTAGCACAGATACGCAGTATTTT CASTAGGPSTDTQYF
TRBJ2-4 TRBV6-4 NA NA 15 TGTGCCCTCAGGGTACGGTTTAAAGCCAAAAACATTCAGTACTTC CALRVRFKAKNIQYF
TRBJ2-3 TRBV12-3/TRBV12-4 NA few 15 TGTGCCAGCAGTTTAGGAATGGGCCGGGGGGATACGCAGTATTTT CASSLGMGRGDTQYF
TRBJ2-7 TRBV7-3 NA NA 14 TGTGCCAGCAGCTTAAAACCAGGGTCCTACGAGCAGTACTTC CASSLKPGSYEQYF
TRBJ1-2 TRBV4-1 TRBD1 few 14 TGCGCCAGCAGCCGGGACAGTCAGGCCTATGGCTACACCTTC CASSRDSQAYGYTF
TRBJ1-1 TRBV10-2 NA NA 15 TGCGCCAGCAGTGAGGCCGGGATAATGAACACTGAAGCTTTCTTT CASSEAGIMNTEAFF